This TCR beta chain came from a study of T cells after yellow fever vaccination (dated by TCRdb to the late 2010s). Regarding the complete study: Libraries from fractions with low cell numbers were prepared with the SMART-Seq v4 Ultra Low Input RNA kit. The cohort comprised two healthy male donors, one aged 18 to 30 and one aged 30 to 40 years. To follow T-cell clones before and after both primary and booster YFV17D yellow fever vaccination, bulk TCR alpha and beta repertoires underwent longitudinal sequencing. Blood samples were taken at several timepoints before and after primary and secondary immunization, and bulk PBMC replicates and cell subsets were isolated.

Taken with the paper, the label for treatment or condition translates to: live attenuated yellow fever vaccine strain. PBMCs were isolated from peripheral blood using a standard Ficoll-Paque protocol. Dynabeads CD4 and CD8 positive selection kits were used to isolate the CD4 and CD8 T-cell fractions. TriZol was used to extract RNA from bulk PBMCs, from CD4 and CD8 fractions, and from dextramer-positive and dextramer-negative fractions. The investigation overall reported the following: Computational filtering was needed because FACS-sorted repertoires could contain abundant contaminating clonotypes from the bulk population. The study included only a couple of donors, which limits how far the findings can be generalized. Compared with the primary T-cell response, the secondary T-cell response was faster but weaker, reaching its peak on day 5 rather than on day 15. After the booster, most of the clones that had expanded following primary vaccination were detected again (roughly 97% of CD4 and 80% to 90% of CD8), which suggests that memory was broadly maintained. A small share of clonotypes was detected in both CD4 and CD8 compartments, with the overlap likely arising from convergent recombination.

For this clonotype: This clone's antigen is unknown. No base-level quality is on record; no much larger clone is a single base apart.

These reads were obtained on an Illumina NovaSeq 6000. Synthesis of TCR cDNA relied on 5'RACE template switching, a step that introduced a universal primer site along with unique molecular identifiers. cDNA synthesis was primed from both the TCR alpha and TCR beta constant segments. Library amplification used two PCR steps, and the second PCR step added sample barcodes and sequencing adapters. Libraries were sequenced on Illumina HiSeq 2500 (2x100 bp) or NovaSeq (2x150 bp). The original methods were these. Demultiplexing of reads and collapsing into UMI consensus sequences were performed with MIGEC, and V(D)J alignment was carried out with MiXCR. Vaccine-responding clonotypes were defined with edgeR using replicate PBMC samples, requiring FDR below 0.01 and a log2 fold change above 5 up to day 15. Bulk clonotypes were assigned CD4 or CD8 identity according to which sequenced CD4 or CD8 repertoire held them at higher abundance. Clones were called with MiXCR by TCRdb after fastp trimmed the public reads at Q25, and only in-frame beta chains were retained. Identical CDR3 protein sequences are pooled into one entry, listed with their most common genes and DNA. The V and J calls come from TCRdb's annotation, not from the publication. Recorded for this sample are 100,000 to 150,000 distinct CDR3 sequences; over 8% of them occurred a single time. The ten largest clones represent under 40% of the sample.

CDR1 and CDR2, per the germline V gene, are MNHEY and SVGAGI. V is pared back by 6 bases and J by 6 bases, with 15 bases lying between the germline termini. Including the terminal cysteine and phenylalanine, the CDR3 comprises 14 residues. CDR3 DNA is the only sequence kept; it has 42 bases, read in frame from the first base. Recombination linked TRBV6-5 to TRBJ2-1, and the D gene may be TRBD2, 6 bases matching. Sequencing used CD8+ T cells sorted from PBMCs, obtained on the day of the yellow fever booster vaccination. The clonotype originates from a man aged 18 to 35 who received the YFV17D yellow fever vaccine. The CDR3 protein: CASSLVAETNEQFF. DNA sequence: TGTGCCAGCAGCCTCGTAGCGGAAACCAATGAGCAGTTCTTC.